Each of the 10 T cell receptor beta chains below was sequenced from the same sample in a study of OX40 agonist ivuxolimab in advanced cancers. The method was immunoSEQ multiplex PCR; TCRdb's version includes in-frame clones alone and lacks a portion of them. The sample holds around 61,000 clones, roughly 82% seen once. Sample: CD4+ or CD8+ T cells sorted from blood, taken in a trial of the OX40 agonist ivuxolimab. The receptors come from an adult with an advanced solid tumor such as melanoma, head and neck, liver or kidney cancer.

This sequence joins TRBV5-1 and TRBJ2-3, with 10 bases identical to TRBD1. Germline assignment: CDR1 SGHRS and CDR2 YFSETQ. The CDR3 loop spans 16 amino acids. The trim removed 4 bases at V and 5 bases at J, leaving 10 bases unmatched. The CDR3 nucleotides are TGCGCCAGCAGCGGGACCGGGACAGGGGCCATAGATACGCAGTATTTT. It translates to CASSGTGTGAIDTQYF.

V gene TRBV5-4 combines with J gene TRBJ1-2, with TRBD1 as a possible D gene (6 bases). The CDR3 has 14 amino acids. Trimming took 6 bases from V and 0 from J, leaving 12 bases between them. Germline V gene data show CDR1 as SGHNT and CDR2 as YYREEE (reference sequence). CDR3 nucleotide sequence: TGTGCCAGCACTACAGGGCTTTCTAACTATGGCTACACCTTC. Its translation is CASTTGLSNYGYTF.

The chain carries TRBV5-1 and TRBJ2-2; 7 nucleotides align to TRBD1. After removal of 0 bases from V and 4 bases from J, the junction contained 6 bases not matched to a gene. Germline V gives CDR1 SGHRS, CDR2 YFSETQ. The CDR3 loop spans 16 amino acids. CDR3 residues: CASSLETGVSTGELFF. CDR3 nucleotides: TGCGCCAGCAGCTTGGAAACAGGGGTTTCCACCGGGGAGCTGTTTTTT.

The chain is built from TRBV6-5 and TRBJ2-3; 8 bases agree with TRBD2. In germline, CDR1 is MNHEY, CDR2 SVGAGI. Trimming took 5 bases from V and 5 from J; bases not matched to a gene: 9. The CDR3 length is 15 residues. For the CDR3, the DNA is TGTGCCAGCAGTACAGCGGGAGCGCCGGGAGATACGCAGTATTTT. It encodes CASSTAGAPGDTQYF.

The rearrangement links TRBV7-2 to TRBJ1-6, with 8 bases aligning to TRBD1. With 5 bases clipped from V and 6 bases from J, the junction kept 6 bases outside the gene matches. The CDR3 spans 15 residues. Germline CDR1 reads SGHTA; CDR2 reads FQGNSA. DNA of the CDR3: TGTGCCAGCAGCCTCGGACAGGGATTTAATTCACCCCTCCACTTT. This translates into CASSLGQGFNSPLHF. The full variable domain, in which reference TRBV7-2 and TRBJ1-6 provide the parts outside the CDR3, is GAGVSQSPSNKVTEKGKDVELRCDPISGHTALYWYRQSLGQGLEFLIYFQGNSAPDKSGLPSDRFSAERTGGSVSTLTIQRTQQEDSAVYLCASSLGQGFNSPLHFGNGTRLTVT.

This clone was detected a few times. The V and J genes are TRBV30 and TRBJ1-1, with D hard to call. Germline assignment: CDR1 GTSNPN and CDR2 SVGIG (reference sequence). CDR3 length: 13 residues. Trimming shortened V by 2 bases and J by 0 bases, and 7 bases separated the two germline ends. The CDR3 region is CAWSPLLNTEAFF. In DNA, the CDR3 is TGTGCCTGGAGTCCTCTTTTGAACACTGAAGCTTTCTTT. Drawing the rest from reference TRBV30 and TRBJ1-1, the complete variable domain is SQTIHQWPATLVQPVGSPLSLECTVEGTSNPNLYWYRQAAGRGLQLLFYSVGIGQISSEVPQNLSASRPQDRQFILSSKKLLLSDSGFYLCAWSPLLNTEAFFGQGTRLTVV.

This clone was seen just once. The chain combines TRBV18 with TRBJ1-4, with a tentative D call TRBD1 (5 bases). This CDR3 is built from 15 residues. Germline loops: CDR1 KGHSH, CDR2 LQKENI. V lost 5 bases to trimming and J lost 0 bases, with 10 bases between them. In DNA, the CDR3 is TGTGCCAGCTCAGACGGGACTACAACTAATGAAAAACTGTTTTTT. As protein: CASSDGTTTNEKLFF.

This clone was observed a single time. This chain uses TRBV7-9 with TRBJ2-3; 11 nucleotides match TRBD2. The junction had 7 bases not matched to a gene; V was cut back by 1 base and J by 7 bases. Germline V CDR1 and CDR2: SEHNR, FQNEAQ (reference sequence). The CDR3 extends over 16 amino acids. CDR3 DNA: TGTGCCAGCAGCTTAGGAACTAGCGGGAGCTGGTATACGCAGTATTTT. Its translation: CASSLGTSGSWYTQYF.

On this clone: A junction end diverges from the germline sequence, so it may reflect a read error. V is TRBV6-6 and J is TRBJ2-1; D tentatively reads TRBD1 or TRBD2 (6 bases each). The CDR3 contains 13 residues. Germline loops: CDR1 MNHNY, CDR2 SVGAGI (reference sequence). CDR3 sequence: CANSGGPVNEQFF. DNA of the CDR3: TGTGCCAACAGTGGGGGGCCCGTCAATGAGCAGTTCTTC.

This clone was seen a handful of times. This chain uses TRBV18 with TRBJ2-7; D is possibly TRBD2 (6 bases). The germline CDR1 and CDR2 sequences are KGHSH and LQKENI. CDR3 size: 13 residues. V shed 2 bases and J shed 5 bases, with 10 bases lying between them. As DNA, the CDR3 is TGTGCCAGCTCACCATATAGCGGCGACGAGCAGTACTTC. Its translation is CASSPYSGDEQYF. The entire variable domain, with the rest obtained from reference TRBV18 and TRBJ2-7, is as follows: NAGVMQNPRHLVRRRGQEARLRCSPMKGHSHVYWYRQLPEEGLKFMVYLQKENIIDESGMPKERFSAEFPKEGPSILRIQQVVRGDSAAYFCASSPYSGDEQYFGPGTRLTVT.